This TCR beta chain was recovered during a study of CD8 T cells in ankylosing spondylitis. Regarding the study as a whole: Seemingly distinctive of ankylosing spondylitis blood was a TCR beta motif formed by eight highly homologous variants.

Making use of molecular barcodes, quantitative 5'-RACE generated TCR beta libraries. A single record per CDR3 protein comes from TCRdb applying MiXCR to the 5' RACE reads. Seen here are around 770,000 distinct CDR3 sequences, about 11% observed once, and the top ten hold approximately 0.46%. This clonotype was observed a few times. No antigen is known for it. The sequencing sample was made of blood, either unsorted or a sorted T cell fraction (not recorded which). The sequence was collected from a male donor with ankylosing spondylitis.

This CDR3 reads CSVEGDRGGDTQYF. CDR3 DNA sequence: TGCAGCGTTGAAGGGGACAGGGGTGGAGATACGCAGTATTTT. V gene TRBV29-1 combines with J gene TRBJ2-3; TRBD1 matches at 10 bases. V gave up 1 base and J gave up 5 bases; unmatched junction bases: 3. CDR1 SQVTM and CDR2 ANQGSEA come from the germline V gene. This CDR3 is 14 amino acids long.